One and the same sample provided the 9 T cell receptor beta chains below, sequenced in a study of T cells in Graves' hyperthyroidism and ophthalmopathy (dated by TCRdb to about 2019). The library was generated by multiplex PCR. These reads were obtained on an Illumina HiSeq 2000. The TCR beta CDR3 regions were amplified from RNA transcripts. The first round of RT-PCR for the TCR CDR3 was performed with the HTBI primer set and the Qiagen OneStep RT-PCR kit. Clones were called with MiXCR by TCRdb after fastp trimmed the public reads at Q25, and only in-frame beta chains were retained. Identical CDR3 protein sequences are pooled into one entry, listed with their most common genes and DNA. Here the sample has 600,000 to 800,000 distinct CDR3 sequences; 35% occur a single time. The biggest ten clones account for around 30% of the sample. The material sequenced was blood. The receptors come from a woman aged 40 to 50 with Graves' hyperthyroidism.

The chain joins TRBV7-2 to TRBJ1-2, with D uncertain. The CDR3 covers 15 residues. V was trimmed by 4 bases and J by 3 bases, leaving 15 bases between them. The germline V gene encodes CDR1 SGHTA and CDR2 FQGNSA. The CDR3 reads CASSSRTSGDYGYTF. CDR3 nucleotide sequence: TGTGCCAGCAGCTCGCGGACTAGCGGGGACTATGGCTACACCTTC.

V is TRBV7-3 and J is TRBJ2-5; the D is unclear. Gene TRBJ2-1 matches the end of the DNA better, so the J call may be wrong. This CDR3 contains 13 residues. Looked up from germline, CDR1 is SGHTA and CDR2 is FQGTGA. As DNA, the CDR3 is TGTGCCAGCAGCTTAACATACCAGAATGAGCAGTTCTTC. Translating it yields CASSLTYQNEQFF.

In the case of this clonotype: Possible read error: a much larger clone is one base away. This chain links TRBV6-1 with TRBJ1-1; D remains ambiguous. Trimming shortened V by 7 bases and J by 4 bases, and 16 bases separated the two germline ends. The CDR3 has 14 amino acids. The V gene's germline CDR1 is MNHNS and CDR2 SASEGT. CDR3 coding DNA: TGTGCCAGCACCCGAAGCCAAGTAAGCACTGAAGCTTTCTTT. Protein sequence: CASTRSQVSTEAFF.

The rearrangement joins TRBV29-1 to TRBJ1-1; D is uncertain. CDR3 length: 10 amino acids. Germline values: CDR1 SQVTM, CDR2 ANQGSEA. V dropped 4 bases and J dropped 14 bases, with 14 bases sitting between them. Here the CDR3 DNA reads TGCAGCGTTGGGATATATGGAGCCTTCTTT. It codes for CSVGIYGAFF.

Concerning this clonotype: A much larger clone lies one base from this, so it may be a read error. The chain is built from TRBV7-8 and TRBJ2-5; no firm D call. The CDR3 runs to 14 residues. CDR1 and CDR2 (germline): SGHVS, FQNEAQ. The DNA for the CDR3 is TGTGTCAGCAGTTTTGTCGCTCAGAAAGAGACCCAGTACTTC. Its protein is CVSSFVAQKETQYF. Full variable domain (remainder filled in from reference TRBV7-8 and TRBJ2-5): GAGVSQSPRYKVAKRGQDVALRCDPISGHVSLFWYQQALGQGPEFLTYFQNEAQLDKSGLPSDRFFAERPEGSVSTLKIQRTQQEDSAVYLCVSSFVAQKETQYFGPGTRLLVL.

This clonotype has at least ten counts. The chain couples TRBV5-1 to TRBJ1-1, with D hard to call. CDR1 SGHRS and CDR2 YFSETQ come from the germline V gene. Deletions cut 4 bases from V and 3 bases from J, with 10 bases between. The length of the CDR3 is 13 residues. CDR3 DNA sequence: TGCGCCAGCAGCCAACTGGCGGACACTGAAGCTTTCTTT. Translation gives CASSQLADTEAFF. The whole variable domain, remainder taken from reference TRBV5-1 and TRBJ1-1, is KAGVTQTPRYLIKTRGQQVTLSCSPISGHRSVSWYQQTPGQGLQFLFEYFSETQRNKGNFPGRFSGRQFSNSRSEMNVSTLELGDSALYLCASSQLADTEAFFGQGTRLTVV.

V is TRBV10-3 and J is TRBJ2-7; the D is unclear. The CDR3 has 13 residues. The V gene lost 10 bases and the J gene lost 3 bases, with 16 bases spanning the gap. Looked up from germline, CDR1 is ENHRY and CDR2 is SYGVKD. CDR3 in amino acids: CASTLRPGYEQYF. The CDR3 region has the DNA TGTGCCAGCACCCTCCGTCCCGGCTACGAGCAGTACTTC.

The CDR3 coding sequence is TGTGCCAGCAGCCAAAGGACGGATATGAACACTGAAGCTTTCTTT. This codes for CASSQRTDMNTEAFF. The genes are TRBV7-2 and TRBJ1-1; no reliable D call. This CDR3 comprises 15 residues. Trimming took off 5 bases at V and 0 bases at J, with 13 bases between the two ends. Germline-derived CDR1 and CDR2 are SGHTA and FQGNSA.

This clonotype was observed a handful of times. The chain recombines TRBV7-2 with TRBJ2-5, with 11 bases lining up with TRBD2. This CDR3 is 20 amino acids long. Trimming took 3 bases from V and 5 from J; bases not matched to a gene: 20. Per germline, CDR1 SGHTA and CDR2 FQGNSA. CDR3 sequence: CASSFIGGTSGRSEGETQYF. CDR3 DNA sequence: TGTGCCAGCAGCTTTATAGGGGGTACTAGCGGGAGATCAGAGGGGGAGACCCAGTACTTC. The variable domain in full, completed from reference TRBV7-2 and TRBJ2-5, reads GAGVSQSPSNKVTEKGKDVELRCDPISGHTALYWYRQSLGQGLEFLIYFQGNSAPDKSGLPSDRFSAERTGGSVSTLTIQRTQQEDSAVYLCASSFIGGTSGRSEGETQYFGPGTRLLVL.